This T cell receptor (beta chain) originates from a study of OX40 agonist ivuxolimab in advanced cancers. Across the study: Under the entry rules, prior anti-PD-1, anti-PD-L1 or anti-CTLA-4 therapy was allowed, and about 38% had some. Findings and limits, study-wide: At 0.1 to 3.0 mg/kg and by week 6, clonal expansion occurred in CD4+ and CD8+ blood T cells. Relative to CD4+, CD8+ T cells held more expanded clones on average.

Repertoires were generated with immunoSEQ multiplex PCR, while TCRdb's copy carries only in-frame clones and drops some. The sample contains some 74,000 clones, about four fifths of which appear only once. Prior autoimmune disease or systemic immunosuppression barred patients. For this clone: Its antigen is as yet unknown.

This material consisted of CD4+ or CD8+ T cells sorted from blood, taken in a trial of the OX40 agonist ivuxolimab. This receptor was taken from an adult with an advanced solid tumor such as melanoma, head and neck, liver or kidney cancer.

CDR3 residues: CASSEARKGVESNQPQHF. The CDR3 coding sequence is TGTGCCAGCAGTGAAGCGCGCAAGGGGGTGGAAAGCAATCAGCCCCAGCATTTT. The rearrangement links TRBV2 to TRBJ1-5; the D gene is possibly TRBD1 (6 bases). The length of the CDR3 is 18 residues. V lost 0 bases, J lost 1 base, and 16 bases lay in between. Germline V lookup: CDR1 SNHLY, CDR2 FYNNEI.